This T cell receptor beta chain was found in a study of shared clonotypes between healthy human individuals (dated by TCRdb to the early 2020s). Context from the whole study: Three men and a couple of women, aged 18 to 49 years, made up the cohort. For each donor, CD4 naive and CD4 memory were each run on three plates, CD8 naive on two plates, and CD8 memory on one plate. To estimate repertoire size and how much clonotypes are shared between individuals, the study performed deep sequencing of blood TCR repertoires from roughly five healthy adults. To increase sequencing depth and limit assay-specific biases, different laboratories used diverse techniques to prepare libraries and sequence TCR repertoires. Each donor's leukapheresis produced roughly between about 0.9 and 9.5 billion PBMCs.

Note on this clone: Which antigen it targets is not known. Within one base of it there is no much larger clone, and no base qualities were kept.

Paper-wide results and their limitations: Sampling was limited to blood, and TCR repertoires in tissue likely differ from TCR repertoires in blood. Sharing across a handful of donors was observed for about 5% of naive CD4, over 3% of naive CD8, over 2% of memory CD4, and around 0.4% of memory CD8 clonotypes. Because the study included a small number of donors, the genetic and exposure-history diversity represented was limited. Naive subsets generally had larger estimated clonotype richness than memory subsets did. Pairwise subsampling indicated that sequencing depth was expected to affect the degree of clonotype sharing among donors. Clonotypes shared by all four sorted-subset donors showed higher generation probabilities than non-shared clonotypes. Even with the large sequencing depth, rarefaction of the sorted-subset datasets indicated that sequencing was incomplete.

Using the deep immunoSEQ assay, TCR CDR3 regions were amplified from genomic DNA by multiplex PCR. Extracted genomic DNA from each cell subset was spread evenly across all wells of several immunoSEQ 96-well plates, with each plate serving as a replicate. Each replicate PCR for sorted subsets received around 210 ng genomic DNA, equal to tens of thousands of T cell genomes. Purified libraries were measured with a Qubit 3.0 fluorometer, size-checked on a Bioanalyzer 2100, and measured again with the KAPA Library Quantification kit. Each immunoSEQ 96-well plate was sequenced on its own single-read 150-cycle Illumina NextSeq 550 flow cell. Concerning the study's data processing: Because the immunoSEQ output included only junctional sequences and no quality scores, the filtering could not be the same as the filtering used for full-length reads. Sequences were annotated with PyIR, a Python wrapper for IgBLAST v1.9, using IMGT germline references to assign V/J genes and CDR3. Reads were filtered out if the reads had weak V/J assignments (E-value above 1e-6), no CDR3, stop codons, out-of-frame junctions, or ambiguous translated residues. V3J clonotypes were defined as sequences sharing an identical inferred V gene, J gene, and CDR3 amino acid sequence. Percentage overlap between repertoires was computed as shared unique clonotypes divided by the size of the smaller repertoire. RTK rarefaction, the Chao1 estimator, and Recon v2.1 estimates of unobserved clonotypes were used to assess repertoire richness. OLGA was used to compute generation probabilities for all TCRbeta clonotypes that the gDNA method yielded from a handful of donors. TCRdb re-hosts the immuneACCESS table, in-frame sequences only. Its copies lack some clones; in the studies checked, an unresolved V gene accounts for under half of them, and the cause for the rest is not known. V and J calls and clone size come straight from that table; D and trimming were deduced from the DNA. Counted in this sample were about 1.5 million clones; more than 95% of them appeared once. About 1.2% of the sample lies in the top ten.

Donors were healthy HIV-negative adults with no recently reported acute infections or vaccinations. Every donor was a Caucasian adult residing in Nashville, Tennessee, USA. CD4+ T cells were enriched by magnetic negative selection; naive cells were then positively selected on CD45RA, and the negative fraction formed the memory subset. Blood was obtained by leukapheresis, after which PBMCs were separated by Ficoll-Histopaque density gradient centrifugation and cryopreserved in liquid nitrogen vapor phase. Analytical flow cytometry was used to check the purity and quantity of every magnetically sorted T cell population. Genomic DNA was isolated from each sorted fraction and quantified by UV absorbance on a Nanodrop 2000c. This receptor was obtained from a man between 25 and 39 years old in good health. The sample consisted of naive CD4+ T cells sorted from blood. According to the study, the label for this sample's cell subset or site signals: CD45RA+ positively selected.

The DNA sequence follows: TGTGCCAGCAGCGCTACGACTAGCGGGGGCACAGATACGCAGTATTTT. This is translated as CASSATTSGGTDTQYF. The chain was built from TRBV21-1 and TRBJ2-3; TRBD2, the D gene given by the table, was not confirmed from the DNA. TRBV21-1 is a pseudogene. Counted from cysteine to phenylalanine, this CDR3 has 16 amino acids. Only the CDR3 part of the read is kept: 48 bases, read in frame from the first base.